Listed below are T cell receptor beta chains from one sample, sequenced in a study of T cell responses to AZD1222 COVID-19 vaccine. Sequencing was performed with immunoSEQ multiplex PCR; in TCRdb, only in-frame clones are kept and a portion is missing. The sample holds approximately 140,000 clones, roughly 92% seen once. This specimen was peripheral blood, taken 28 days after the second AZD1222 dose. These receptors all stem from an adult who received the AZD1222 COVID-19 vaccine. The CDR3 runs from the conserved cysteine through the conserved F or W. A D gene is named only where the DNA matches it firmly. Rows give clone size only sometimes, using once, few, many, or a class for an expanded clone.

j_gene: TRBJ2-1
abundance: -
v_gene: TRBV20-1
d_gene: -
CDR3aa: CRPDNEQFF
CDR3nt: TGCAGGCCCGACAATGAGCAGTTCTTC

j_gene: TRBJ2-1
abundance: -
v_gene: TRBV19
d_gene: -
CDR3aa: CASSIGREQFF
CDR3nt: TGTGCCAGTAGTATCGGAAGAGAGCAGTTCTTC

j_gene: TRBJ1-6
abundance: once
v_gene: TRBV6-4
d_gene: -
CDR3aa: CASRLNHRDGTPLHF
CDR3nt: TGTGCCAGCAGGCTAAACCACAGGGACGGGACACCCCTCCACTTT

j_gene: TRBJ1-2
abundance: -
v_gene: TRBV6-2/TRBV6-3
d_gene: -
CDR3aa: CASSYGDYGYTF
CDR3nt: TGTGCCAGCAGTTACGGAGACTATGGCTACACCTTC

j_gene: TRBJ2-7
abundance: -
v_gene: TRBV3-1/TRBV3-2
d_gene: -
CDR3aa: CASSQARREQYF
CDR3nt: TGTGCCAGCAGCCAAGCCCGCCGAGAGCAGTACTTC

j_gene: TRBJ1-4
abundance: -
v_gene: TRBV30
d_gene: TRBD1
CDR3aa: CAWSFTGTVKEKLFF
CDR3nt: TGTGCCTGGAGTTTTACCGGGACAGTGAAGGAAAAACTGTTTTTT

j_gene: TRBJ1-2
abundance: -
v_gene: TRBV3-1/TRBV3-2
d_gene: TRBD1
CDR3aa: CASSPQGALYGYTF
CDR3nt: TGTGCCAGCAGCCCCCAGGGGGCGCTATATGGCTACACCTTC

j_gene: TRBJ2-7
abundance: -
v_gene: TRBV7-6
d_gene: -
CDR3aa: CASSLSSPNPSYEQYF
CDR3nt: TGTGCCAGCAGCTTATCGAGCCCTAACCCTTCCTACGAGCAGTACTTC

j_gene: TRBJ1-6
abundance: few
v_gene: TRBV7-9
d_gene: TRBD1
CDR3aa: CASSPMGQHNSPLHF
CDR3nt: TGTGCCAGCAGCCCGATGGGACAGCATAATTCACCCCTCCACTTT

j_gene: TRBJ1-4
abundance: -
v_gene: TRBV3-1/TRBV3-2
d_gene: -
CDR3aa: CASSQVEQAPWKLFF
CDR3nt: TGTGCCAGCAGCCAAGTTGAACAGGCCCCCTGGAAACTGTTTTTT

j_gene: TRBJ1-5
abundance: -
v_gene: TRBV19
d_gene: -
CDR3aa: CASSISLDFGQPQHF
CDR3nt: TGTGCCAGTAGTATTTCCTTGGATTTTGGTCAGCCCCAGCATTTT

j_gene: TRBJ1-1
abundance: -
v_gene: TRBV20-1
d_gene: -
CDR3aa: CSASSGVTEAFF
CDR3nt: TGCAGTGCTAGTTCAGGGGTCACTGAAGCTTTCTTT

j_gene: TRBJ2-7
abundance: -
v_gene: TRBV5-6
d_gene: TRBD2
CDR3aa: CASSFGLAGAGYEQYF
CDR3nt: TGTGCCAGCAGCTTTGGACTAGCGGGAGCCGGATACGAGCAGTACTTC

j_gene: TRBJ2-1
abundance: -
v_gene: TRBV7-9
d_gene: TRBD2
CDR3aa: CASSSTLAGVVEQFF
CDR3nt: TGTGCCAGCAGTTCGACTCTAGCGGGAGTAGTTGAGCAGTTCTTC

j_gene: TRBJ2-3
abundance: -
v_gene: TRBV29-1
d_gene: TRBD2
CDR3aa: CSVSSGRAGDTQYF
CDR3nt: TGCAGCGTATCTAGCGGGAGGGCAGGAGATACGCAGTATTTT

j_gene: TRBJ2-1
abundance: -
v_gene: TRBV7-3
d_gene: -
CDR3aa: CASSPRPLASYNEQFF
CDR3nt: TGTGCCAGCAGCCCCAGACCCCTGGCCTCCTACAATGAGCAGTTCTTC

j_gene: TRBJ2-7
abundance: -
v_gene: TRBV7-2
d_gene: -
CDR3aa: CASSSPQGPYEQYF
CDR3nt: TGTGCCAGCAGCTCCCCCCAGGGGCCCTACGAGCAGTACTTC

j_gene: TRBJ1-5
abundance: few
v_gene: TRBV4-2
d_gene: -
CDR3aa: CASSQEAGSDQPQHF
CDR3nt: TGTGCCAGCAGCCAAGAGGCGGGTTCCGATCAGCCCCAGCATTTT

j_gene: TRBJ1-1
abundance: -
v_gene: TRBV2
d_gene: -
CDR3aa: CATNAGAVNTEAFF
CDR3nt: TGTGCCACAAACGCAGGGGCGGTAAACACTGAAGCTTTCTTT

j_gene: TRBJ1-3
abundance: -
v_gene: TRBV19
d_gene: -
CDR3aa: CASSTAGAGNTIYF
CDR3nt: TGTGCCAGTAGTACAGCAGGGGCTGGAAACACCATATATTTT

j_gene: TRBJ2-4
abundance: -
v_gene: TRBV10-1
d_gene: -
CDR3aa: CAREMALQNKNIQYF
CDR3nt: TGCGCCAGGGAAATGGCACTTCAAAACAAAAACATTCAGTACTTC

j_gene: TRBJ2-5
abundance: -
v_gene: TRBV19
d_gene: TRBD1
CDR3aa: CASSPRQGATETQYF
CDR3nt: TGTGCCAGTAGTCCTCGACAGGGGGCTACTGAGACCCAGTACTTC

j_gene: TRBJ2-7
abundance: -
v_gene: TRBV30
d_gene: -
CDR3aa: CAWTGDAYEQYF
CDR3nt: TGTGCCTGGACAGGGGACGCCTACGAGCAGTACTTC